These T cell receptor beta chains were read from a single sample in a study of Tregs in tolerant kidney transplant recipients. The protocol was immunoSEQ multiplex PCR, while the TCRdb copy is restricted to in-frame clones and leaves out a portion. Of under 300,000 clones in the sample, about four fifths were seen once. The material sequenced was CD4+ T cells from blood. The receptor set was obtained from a human donor in good health. Each CDR3 is given with its conserved first and last residue. Each record gives: clone size, D gene, J gene, V gene, CDR3 DNA, CDR3 protein. A D gene is named only where the DNA matches it firmly. A row's size may be missing; if present it is once, few, many or a size class.

clone_size: NA; d_call: NA; j_call: TRBJ1-1; v_call: TRBV4-1; cdr3_nt: TGCGCCAGCAGCCGGGCTCAAACCAACACTGAAGCTTTCTTT; cdr3_aa: CASSRAQTNTEAFF
clone_size: NA; d_call: TRBD2; j_call: TRBJ2-3; v_call: TRBV6-5; cdr3_nt: TGTGCCAGCACTAGCGGGGGGGCCTGGTATTTT; cdr3_aa: CASTSGGAWYF
clone_size: NA; d_call: NA; j_call: TRBJ2-7; v_call: TRBV6-5; cdr3_nt: TGTGCCAGCAGTTTCAGGGGCGAGCAGTACTTC; cdr3_aa: CASSFRGEQYF
clone_size: NA; d_call: TRBD2; j_call: TRBJ2-1; v_call: TRBV7-9; cdr3_nt: TGTGCCAGCGAAGCGCACCGGGACTACCGGTACAATGAGCAGTTCTTC; cdr3_aa: CASEAHRDYRYNEQFF
clone_size: NA; d_call: NA; j_call: TRBJ2-7; v_call: TRBV5-1; cdr3_nt: TGCGCCAGCAGCTTGTTACAGGGGGAGGGCGAGCAGTGCTTC; cdr3_aa: CASSLLQGEGEQCF
clone_size: NA; d_call: TRBD1; j_call: TRBJ1-2; v_call: TRBV29-1; cdr3_nt: TGCAGCGTGAAAAGAAGGACAGGGGGGAATGGCTACACCTTC; cdr3_aa: CSVKRRTGGNGYTF
clone_size: once; d_call: TRBD1; j_call: TRBJ1-6; v_call: TRBV6-6; cdr3_nt: TGTGCCAGCAGTTGGACAGGGGGGGATTCACCCCTCCACTTT; cdr3_aa: CASSWTGGDSPLHF
clone_size: NA; d_call: TRBD1; j_call: TRBJ1-1; v_call: TRBV6-1; cdr3_nt: TGTGCCAGCAGTGCCCAGGACAGGGGGCGCAGTCCTGAAGCTTTCTTT; cdr3_aa: CASSAQDRGRSPEAFF
clone_size: NA; d_call: NA; j_call: TRBJ2-1; v_call: TRBV4-1; cdr3_nt: TGCGCCAGCAGCCAAGACAGGAGCTCCTACAATGAGCAGTTCTTC; cdr3_aa: CASSQDRSSYNEQFF
clone_size: NA; d_call: NA; j_call: TRBJ1-1; v_call: TRBV18; cdr3_nt: TGTGCCAGCTCACCATTGACTGAAGCTTTCTTT; cdr3_aa: CASSPLTEAFF
clone_size: NA; d_call: TRBD2; j_call: TRBJ2-7; v_call: TRBV6-1; cdr3_nt: TGTGCCAGCAGGGCCCCGCCAGCTAGCGGCTACGAGCAGTACTTC; cdr3_aa: CASRAPPASGYEQYF
clone_size: NA; d_call: NA; j_call: TRBJ1-1; v_call: TRBV19; cdr3_nt: TGTGCCACCTCCCCTGGGGGAAGAGAGAACACTGAAGCTTTCTTT; cdr3_aa: CATSPGGRENTEAFF
clone_size: NA; d_call: NA; j_call: TRBJ2-5; v_call: TRBV7-2; cdr3_nt: TGTGCCAGCAGCACTAGACCCCAAGAGACCCAGTACTTC; cdr3_aa: CASSTRPQETQYF
clone_size: NA; d_call: TRBD1; j_call: TRBJ2-3; v_call: TRBV5-1; cdr3_nt: TGCGCCAGCAGCTTACAGGGGGGCACAGATACGCAGTATTTT; cdr3_aa: CASSLQGGTDTQYF
clone_size: NA; d_call: TRBD1; j_call: TRBJ2-7; v_call: TRBV7-6; cdr3_nt: TGTGCCAGCAGCTCCCTTCAGGGGGCTTTCTACGAGCAGTACTTC; cdr3_aa: CASSSLQGAFYEQYF
clone_size: NA; d_call: NA; j_call: TRBJ1-1; v_call: TRBV30; cdr3_nt: TGTGCCTGGAGGACAGCAGTGAACACTGAAGCTTTCTTT; cdr3_aa: CAWRTAVNTEAFF
clone_size: NA; d_call: NA; j_call: TRBJ2-2; v_call: TRBV4-1; cdr3_nt: TGCGCCAGCAGCCAAGACGGAGCGGCGGGTACCGGGGAGCTGTTTTTT; cdr3_aa: CASSQDGAAGTGELFF
clone_size: once; d_call: NA; j_call: TRBJ2-4; v_call: TRBV5-1; cdr3_nt: TGCGCCAGCAGCCGGACCGAACGGTCGGCCAAAAACATTCAGTACTTC; cdr3_aa: CASSRTERSAKNIQYF
clone_size: NA; d_call: TRBD1; j_call: TRBJ1-4; v_call: TRBV4-2; cdr3_nt: TGTGCCAGCAGCGACCGACAGGGGGCGCAAGAAAAACTGTTTTTT; cdr3_aa: CASSDRQGAQEKLFF
clone_size: NA; d_call: TRBD2; j_call: TRBJ2-1; v_call: TRBV18; cdr3_nt: TGTGCCAGCTCACCACCTAGCGGGAGAGCCGATGAGCAGTTCTTC; cdr3_aa: CASSPPSGRADEQFF
clone_size: few; d_call: NA; j_call: TRBJ2-7; v_call: TRBV5-1; cdr3_nt: TGCGCCAGCACTAATCAGGGGGGCCACGAGCAGTACTTC; cdr3_aa: CASTNQGGHEQYF